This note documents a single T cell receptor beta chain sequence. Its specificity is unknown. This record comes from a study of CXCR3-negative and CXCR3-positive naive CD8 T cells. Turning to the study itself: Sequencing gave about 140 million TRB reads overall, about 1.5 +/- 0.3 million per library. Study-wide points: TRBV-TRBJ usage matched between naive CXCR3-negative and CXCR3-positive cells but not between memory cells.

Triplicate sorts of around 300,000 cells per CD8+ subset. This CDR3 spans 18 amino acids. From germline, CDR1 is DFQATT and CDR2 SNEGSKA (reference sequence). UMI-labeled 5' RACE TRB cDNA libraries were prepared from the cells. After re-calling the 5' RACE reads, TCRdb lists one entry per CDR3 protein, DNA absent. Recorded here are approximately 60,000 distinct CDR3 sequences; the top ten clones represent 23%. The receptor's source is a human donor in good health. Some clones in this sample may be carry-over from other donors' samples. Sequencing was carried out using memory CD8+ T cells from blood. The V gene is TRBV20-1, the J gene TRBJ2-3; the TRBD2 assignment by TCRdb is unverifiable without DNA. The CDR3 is CSARALLSGGNDADTQYF.